Reported below is one T cell receptor (beta chain). The target antigen is unknown. The sample comes from a study of T cells expressing NK-cell markers. Study-level background: The sequencing cohort of eight donors included seven HCMV-seropositive individuals and one seronegative individual.

Study conclusions and caveats: There were several donors in whom these clonotypes also led the CD3+CD56-NKG2C+ fraction. A range of about 1.0-8% of CD8+ T cells consisted of dominant NKG2C+ clonotypes in 5 or 6 donors.

TCRdb re-called the 5' RACE reads and shows each CDR3 protein once, DNA omitted. This listing includes fewer than 400,000 distinct CDR3 sequences. There are 15 residues in the CDR3. CDR1 SGHRS and CDR2 YFSETQ come from the germline V gene. The V and J genes are TRBV5-1 and TRBJ1-1; TCRdb designates TRBD1, a call that cannot be tested without DNA. Sample: blood T cells: a sorted CD56 or NKG2C T cell subset, CD4+ or CD8+ T cells, or bulk PBMC T cells (not recorded which). This clonotype was sampled from a woman aged 50 to 60 in good health. CDR3 sequence reads: CASSSGGGPNTEAFF.